This entry is about one T cell receptor (beta chain). There are a few counts of this clonotype. The clone's antigen remains unknown. No much larger clone exists at a distance of one base, and base qualities are not known. The data derive from a study of T-cell memory formation after mild COVID-19 (dated by TCRdb to the early 2020s). Describing the broader study: Most TCR sequence clusters were specific to one of the two donors. In two donors, T-cell clones that expanded and contracted after mild COVID-19 were tracked by sequencing TCRalpha and TCRbeta repertoires over time. Two young, previously healthy adult volunteers made up the cohort, one male and one female.

Ficoll-Paque density gradient centrifugation was used to isolate PBMCs. TCRdb lists the instrument as Illumina NovaSeq 6000. TCRalpha and TCRbeta cDNA libraries were built by 5'RACE with constant-segment primers, adding sample barcodes and unique molecular identifiers. Trizol reagent was used to extract RNA from every sample. Amplification of the libraries took two PCR steps, and the second step added a second sample barcode plus Illumina TruSeq adapters. Sequencing of libraries was performed on an Illumina NovaSeq with 2 x 150 bp paired-end reads. On the study's bioinformatics: Reads were demultiplexed and collapsed into UMI-guided consensus sequences with migec v1.2.7. Using mixcr v2.1.11, UMI consensuses were aligned to TRA and TRB V and J templates and then assembled into clonotypes. A clonotype was counted as expanded or contracted only when both edgeR and NoisET called the clonotype significant, with the noise models trained on biological replicates. For edgeR calls, a false discovery rate-adjusted p below 0.01 and a log2 fold-change threshold of 1 were applied. PCA with hierarchical clustering of max-normalized trajectories of the 1000 most abundant clonotypes was used as exploratory dynamics analysis. Separately sequenced CD4+ and CD8+ repertoires were used to assign a CD4 or CD8 phenotype to each responding clone. TCRdb ran its own pipeline on the public reads, namely fastp trimming at Q25 and MiXCR clone calling, and kept in-frame beta chains. Records with the same CDR3 protein are collapsed into one entry carrying the most frequent genes and DNA. The V and J calls come from TCRdb's annotation, not from the publication. This sample lists around 200,000 distinct CDR3 sequences; around a sixth were detected once. Together, the top ten hold roughly 4% of the sample.

Beyond this particular receptor, the publication reports: From day 15 to 85, contracting clones showed balanced CD4/CD8 phenotypes, whereas a second wave of clones that expanded from day 15 to 37 leaned towards CD4+. Only a couple of mild cases were covered by the study, and larger cohorts that include severe cases with pre-infection samples were considered necessary. Contracting CD4+ clones were located mainly in the CM and EM memory subsets, whereas CD8+ clones were found to be enriched in EMRA. Some responding clones were detected in pre-infection memory, which suggested that pre-existing cross-reactive memory T cells had joined the SARS-CoV-2 response. SARS-CoV-2 specificity of the second-wave clones peaking on day 37 was not confirmed.

Trimming removed 5 bases from V and 4 bases from J, leaving 11 bases between the germline ends. Via the germline V gene (reference sequence), CDR1 is DFQATT and CDR2 SNEGSKA. Including the terminal cysteine and phenylalanine, the CDR3 comprises 12 residues. The only DNA kept is the CDR3, 36 bases in frame from the first base. Recombination connected TRBV20-1 to TRBJ1-2, and the D gene may be TRBD1, 5 bases matching. The TCR originated in a man younger than 35 who had mild COVID-19 (a few samples of this study predate the infection). The sample titles of this study are shuffled in the database, so cell type and time point are left out; the donor was told from shared clones. Material for sequencing was PBMCs or a T cell subset sorted from them (not recorded which). The encoded CDR3 is CSAATETYGYTF. The sequence in DNA is TGCAGTGCTGCGACAGAAACCTATGGCTACACCTTC.